The source of this T cell receptor beta chain is a study of shared clonotypes between healthy human individuals. Sequencing used immunoSEQ multiplex PCR; TCRdb keeps in-frame clones, though not all of them. Of millions of clones detected, roughly 95% appear once; the ten largest clones hold more than 0.95%. As regards this clone: Its target is unknown.

The CDR3 consists of 13 residues. The V end was cut by 0 bases, the J end by 4 bases, with 7 bases between. Germline loops: CDR1 MNHNS, CDR2 SASEGT. Findings of the study overall: What rarefaction showed was incomplete sorted-subset sequencing despite large depth. Compared with clonotypes that all four donors shared, non-shared clonotypes had lower generation probabilities. Researchers sampled blood only, noting tissue repertoires likely differ.

Naive-designated CD8 cells lacked CD45RO, were positively enriched for CCR7, and omitted terminally differentiated effector memory CD45RA+ cells. Recent vaccinations or acute infections were absent in the healthy HIV-negative adult donors. Sequencing used naive CD8+ T cells sorted from blood. The sequence was obtained from a man aged 18 to 35 in good health. The chain employs TRBV6-1 and TRBJ2-7; no clear D gene. CDR3 loop: CASSEAGNYEQYF. DNA of the CDR3: TGTGCCAGCAGTGAAGCGGGAAATTACGAGCAGTACTTC.